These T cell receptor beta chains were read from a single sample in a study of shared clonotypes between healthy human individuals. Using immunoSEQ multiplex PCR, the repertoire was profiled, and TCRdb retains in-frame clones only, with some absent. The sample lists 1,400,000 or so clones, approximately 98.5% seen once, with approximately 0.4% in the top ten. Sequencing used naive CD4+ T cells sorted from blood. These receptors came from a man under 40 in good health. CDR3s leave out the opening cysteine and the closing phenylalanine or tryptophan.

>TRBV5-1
ASREQGLGYEQY
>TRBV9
ASSLGSGSGAEQF
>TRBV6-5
ASRSSTGRFAEQY
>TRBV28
ASSHRHVNTGELF
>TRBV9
ASSGGLPPYEQY
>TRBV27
ASSRDRVGEKLF
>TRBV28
ASRGPTSSYEQY
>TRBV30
AWKGGSYNEQF
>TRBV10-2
ASSVIPSGISTDTQY
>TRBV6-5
ASRPLAPNTGELF
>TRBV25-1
ASSAPRVKGNTEAF
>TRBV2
ASRQGANGYT
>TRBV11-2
ASRFGTSGAYEQY
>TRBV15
ATSRMGTGLFEQY
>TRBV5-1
ASHPPGQPEQF
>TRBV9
ASSSQADWTGTDTQY
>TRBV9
ASSVVSGRLAGGPVDEQF
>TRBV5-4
ASSLSGGGYGYT
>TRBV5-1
ASSLTRDRNYNEQF
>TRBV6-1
ASSASRDRKDNEQF
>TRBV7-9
ASSPLDRTTDTQY
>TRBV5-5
ASSLSGTLAGEQY
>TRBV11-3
ASSSGTGELF
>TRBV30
AWSVLHSGNTIY
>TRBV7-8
ASSLVVTHEQY
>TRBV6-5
ASSSRGPSGNTIY
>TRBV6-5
ASRASYNEQF
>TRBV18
ASSRPLEPQH
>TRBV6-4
ASSGLAGSHEQF
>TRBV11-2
ASSRLQSLPQH
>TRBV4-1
ASSQDGGAPDYSNQPQH
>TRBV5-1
ASSLAGLPTDTQY
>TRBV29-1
SVRVRFSTDTQY
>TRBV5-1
ASRPGQITDTQY
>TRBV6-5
ASTPTGLPDTQY
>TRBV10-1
ASRQGRVTGELF
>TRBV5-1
ASSLGQILNTEAF
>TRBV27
ASSLSILGQGAHEQY
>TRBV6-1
ASSGQMNTEAF
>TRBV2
ASSADRQETQY
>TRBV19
ASSQTNYGYT
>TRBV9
ASSVEAVWYGYT
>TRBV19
ASSIDQLLGRETQY
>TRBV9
ASSVAVRTGELF
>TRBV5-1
ANSRDREAGMLDEQY
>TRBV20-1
SAQAVYEQY
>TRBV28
ASSRNQPQH
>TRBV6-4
ASRTGDGGYT
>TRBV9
ASNRGAVSYEQY
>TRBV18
ASSPLWDTQY
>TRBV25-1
ASSEPGRRDRESVEQF
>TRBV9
ASSASAGRPGELF
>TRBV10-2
ASSQGFYEQY